The 5 T cell receptor beta chains listed next were all sequenced from one sample in a study of cytomegalovirus exposure and HLA in healthy donors. The PCR ran on 60 Vbeta and 13 Jbeta primers. Libraries were prepared by immunoSEQ multiplex PCR; TCRdb keeps only in-frame clonotypes and omits some of them. The table records just over 200,000 clones, approximately 70% of them present only once. Sequenced input: PBMCs. All receptors come from a man aged 35-49 years in good health and CMV-seropositive.

This clone was seen a few times. The chain has TRBV6-5 and TRBJ1-5; maybe TRBD1 (5 bases). This CDR3 region has 14 residues. Germline V lookup: CDR1 MNHEY, CDR2 SVGAGI. Trimming left V 7 bases short and J 6 bases short, with 16 bases between. The CDR3 spells CASKAGGKGQPQHF. The DNA for the CDR3 is TGTGCCAGCAAGGCGGGGGGAAAGGGTCAGCCCCAGCATTTT.

CDR3 bases: TGTGCCAGCAGCTACGAAGGGGGCCGCATCAATGAGCAGTTCTTC. This gives the protein CASSYEGGRINEQFF. The V gene is TRBV7-2, the J gene TRBJ2-1; 7 positions agree with TRBD1. The CDR3 is 15 amino acids. Trimming at V came to 4 bases and at J to 6 bases, leaving 9 bases not matched to a gene. Germline V gene data show CDR1 as SGHTA and CDR2 as FQGNSA.

This clone was picked up a small number of times. The rearrangement uses TRBV7-9 and TRBJ1-4; no clear D gene. The CDR3 totals 16 residues. V lost 0 bases, J lost 7 bases, and 15 bases lay in between. Looked up from germline, CDR1 is SEHNR and CDR2 is FQNEAQ (reference sequence). The CDR3 reads CASSLAQTLGSEKLFF. The CDR3 region has the DNA TGTGCCAGCAGCTTAGCACAGACTCTGGGGAGTGAAAAACTGTTTTTT.

This clone was observed a few times. This rearrangement joins TRBV4-1 to TRBJ1-3; tentative D call: TRBD1 (6 bases). The CDR3 contains 15 residues. Trimming stripped 6 bases from V and 4 bases from J, with 16 bases between. Germline V gene sequence: CDR1 MGHRA, CDR2 YSYEKL. CDR3 in DNA: TGCGCCAGCAGTAGACTACAGGGTTCAGGAAACACCATATATTTT. It translates to CASSRLQGSGNTIYF.

The CDR3 protein is CASSTLEPYGYTF. The DNA for the CDR3 is TGTGCCAGTAGTACCCTAGAACCCTATGGCTACACCTTC. J is TRBJ1-2 and V is TRBV19; D is uncertain. The CDR3 is 13 residues long. Trimming left V 4 bases short and J 4 bases short, with 10 bases between. Germline V gives CDR1 LNHDA, CDR2 SQIVND (reference sequence).